The next 27 T cell receptor beta chains were all read from a single sample in a study of blood T cell repertoires in COVID-19. Sequencing used immunoSEQ multiplex PCR; TCRdb keeps in-frame clones, though not all of them. Of hundreds of thousands of clones listed, around 87% were seen once; the top ten hold about 1.6%. The specimen sequenced was PBMCs or T cells enriched from blood (not recorded which). These receptors were taken from a woman aged 45-59 years who had recovered from COVID-19.

The chain combines TRBV11-2 with TRBJ2-4, with 8 nucleotides matching TRBD2. This CDR3 is 17 amino acids long. Germline CDR1 and CDR2: SGHAT and FQNNGV. After removal of 2 bases from V and 0 bases from J, the junction contained 6 bases not matched to a gene. In DNA form, the CDR3 reads TGTGCCAGCAGCTTATGGACTAGCACCGTAGCCAAAAACATTCAGTACTTC. It yields the protein CASSLWTSTVAKNIQYF.

This chain connects TRBV6-7 to TRBJ2-1; TRBD1 matches at 9 bases. TRBV6-7 is marked as an open reading frame, function uncertain. The J segment lost 3 bases and the V segment lost 2 bases, leaving 11 bases of the junction unmatched. The CDR3 has 18 amino acids. In nucleotides, the CDR3 is TGTGCCAGCAGTTACCAAAAACCGGGACAGGGATACTACAATGAGCAGTTCTTC. Its translation is CASSYQKPGQGYYNEQFF.

The chain has TRBV30 and TRBJ1-6; perhaps TRBD1 as D (5 bases). This CDR3 comprises 14 residues. The ends were cut back, 4 bases at V and 7 bases at J, with 14 bases in the middle. Per the germline V gene, CDR1 is GTSNPN and CDR2 is SVGIG (reference sequence). CDR3 nucleotide sequence: TGTGCCTGGAACCAAAGGGGCCAAAATTCACCCCTCCACTTT. Translation: CAWNQRGQNSPLHF.

A note on this clone: Distinct nucleotide sequences in the sample also encode this CDR3. The rearrangement joins TRBV18 to TRBJ2-7, with 8 positions matching TRBD1. The germline V gene has CDR1 KGHSH and CDR2 LQKENI. This CDR3 has 14 amino acids. V was clipped by 3 bases and J by 2 bases; unmatched bases: 3. CDR3 loop: CASSPGTGAYEQYF. CDR3 in DNA: TGTGCCAGCTCACCCGGGACAGGAGCCTACGAGCAGTACTTC.

V is TRBV7-9 and J is TRBJ2-1; 8 bases fit TRBD2. Looked up from germline, CDR1 is SEHNR and CDR2 is FQNEAQ (reference sequence). The CDR3 has 14 residues. Germline trimming cut 4 bases from V and 11 bases from J; bases unmatched to any gene: 10. The CDR3 DNA reads as TGTGCCAGCAGCTCCACGGAACTAGCGGACCAGCAGTTCTTC. It yields the protein CASSSTELADQQFF.

The J gene is TRBJ2-1, the V gene TRBV6-2 or TRBV6-3; possible D gene TRBD2, 6 bases. Germline V lookup: CDR1 MNHEY, CDR2 SVGEGT. The CDR3 is 16 amino acids. The ends were cut back, 2 bases at V and 4 bases at J, with 15 bases in the middle. The CDR3 DNA reads as TGTGCCAGCAGTTACCTCGGACTACAAAATTACAATGAGCAGTTCTTC. Translation gives CASSYLGLQNYNEQFF.

The V gene is TRBV3-1 (or the pseudogene TRBV3-2), the J gene TRBJ2-3; possible D gene TRBD1, 9 bases. V was shortened by 5 bases and J by 7 bases, with 22 bases between the two germline ends. This CDR3 spans 16 amino acids. Germline V gives CDR1 LGHDT, CDR2 YNNKEL (reference sequence). CDR3 amino acids: CASSFGGGQGKNTQYF. The CDR3 nucleotides read TGTGCCAGCAGCTTCGGGGGGGGACAGGGCAAGAATACGCAGTATTTT.

A few counts support this clone. DNA of the CDR3: TGTGCCATCAGTTTAACGACAGGGGCCTATGGCTACACCTTC. Translated, it gives CAISLTTGAYGYTF. The chain links TRBV10-3 to TRBJ1-2; TRBD1 matches 8 bases. The CDR3 is 14 amino acids. Germline V gene data show CDR1 as ENHRY and CDR2 as SYGVKD. After removal of 5 bases from V and 4 bases from J, the junction contained 6 bases not matched to a gene.

For the CDR3, the DNA is TGTGCCAGCAGTTTTTCGGGACAGGGGGTAGTGGCCTACGAGCAGTACTTC. Protein product: CASSFSGQGVVAYEQYF. This chain joins TRBV28 and TRBJ2-7, with 11 positions matching TRBD1. Trimming at V came to 3 bases and at J to 2 bases, leaving 9 bases not matched to a gene. This CDR3 has 17 amino acids. CDR1 is MDHEN, CDR2 SYDVKM, per germline.

The J gene is TRBJ2-1, the V gene TRBV28; TRBD1 agrees at 7 bases. The germline V gene encodes CDR1 MDHEN and CDR2 SYDVKM. V lost 6 bases to trimming and J lost 9 bases; unmatched junction nucleotides: 11. This CDR3 contains 14 residues. CDR3 DNA: TGTGCCAGCAGAGTACAGGGGACCCTGGGTGAGCAGTTCTTC. Translation: CASRVQGTLGEQFF.

This clone is a singleton in its sample. The V call is TRBV7-6, the J call TRBJ2-1, with D maybe TRBD1 (6 bases). V was pared by 6 bases and J by 12 bases, with 12 bases between. Germline assignment: CDR1 SGHVS and CDR2 FNYEAQ. The CDR3 has 11 residues. The CDR3 protein is CASRRGTMQFF. The CDR3 bases are TGTGCCAGCAGGAGGGGGACCATGCAGTTCTTC. Full variable domain (rest looked up from reference TRBV7-6 and TRBJ2-1): GAGVSQSPRYKVTKRGQDVALRCDPISGHVSLYWYRQALGQGPEFLTYFNYEAQQDKSGLPNDRFSAERPEGSISTLTIQRTEQRDSAMYRCASRRGTMQFFGPGTRLTVL.

The chain links TRBV6-6 to TRBJ1-5, with D perhaps TRBD1 (5 bases). V lost 2 bases and J lost 4, with 15 bases in between. The CDR3 extends over 16 amino acids. CDR1 is MNHNY and CDR2 is SVGAGI in the germline V gene (reference sequence). The CDR3 nucleotides are TGTGCCAGCAGTTACGGGGCAGATACGTCGAATCAGCCCCAGCATTTT. It codes for CASSYGADTSNQPQHF.

The chain has TRBV27 and TRBJ1-2, with unresolved D. Germline assignment: CDR1 MNHEY and CDR2 SMNVEV (reference sequence). This CDR3 spans 12 amino acids. V was shortened by 6 bases and J by 7 bases, with 12 bases between the two germline ends. The CDR3 nucleotides read TGTGCCAGCAGCCTTAACAGTGGTGGCTACACCTTC. Translating it yields CASSLNSGGYTF.

CDR3 protein: CASSPLTQLAGDLNEQFF. In nucleotides, the CDR3 is TGTGCCAGCAGCCCCTTGACCCAACTAGCGGGAGACCTCAATGAGCAGTTCTTC. The rearrangement joins TRBV5-6 to TRBJ2-1, with 11 bases that match TRBD2. CDR3 size: 18 residues. The germline CDR1 and CDR2 sequences are SGHDT and YYEEEE. V lost 4 bases to trimming and J lost 6 bases; unmatched junction nucleotides: 15.

The V gene is TRBV7-9, the J gene TRBJ1-1, with 11 bases lining up with TRBD1. This CDR3 spans 15 amino acids. The V and J ends lost 5 bases and 1 base, in that order; junction bases with no gene match: 3. Germline CDR1 reads SEHNR; CDR2 reads FQNEAQ (reference sequence). This CDR3 is CASSTGQGANTEAFF. The CDR3 DNA reads as TGTGCCAGCAGCACCGGACAGGGGGCGAACACTGAAGCTTTCTTT.

The chain carries TRBV30 and TRBJ1-6, with a tentative D call TRBD1 (6 bases). Trimming cost V 2 bases and J 1 base, with 12 bases left between them. The germline CDR1 and CDR2 sequences are GTSNPN and SVGIG (reference sequence). The length of the CDR3 is 16 residues. CDR3 in amino acids: CAWSLDSSSYNSPLHF. The CDR3, as DNA: TGTGCCTGGAGTTTGGACAGTTCGTCCTATAATTCACCCCTCCACTTT. Together with reference TRBV30 and TRBJ1-6, the CDR3 gives the full variable domain: SQTIHQWPATLVQPVGSPLSLECTVEGTSNPNLYWYRQAAGRGLQLLFYSVGIGQISSEVPQNLSASRPQDRQFILSSKKLLLSDSGFYLCAWSLDSSSYNSPLHFGNGTRLTVT.

The rearrangement links TRBV6-5 to TRBJ1-1; no definite D call. Germline V gives CDR1 MNHEY, CDR2 SVGAGI. The CDR3 has 13 amino acids. The V end was cut by 6 bases, the J end by 6 bases, with 14 bases between. The CDR3 sequence is CASSYIREAEAFF. Here the CDR3 DNA reads TGTGCCAGCAGCTACATACGGGAGGCTGAAGCTTTCTTT.

The V gene is TRBV28, the J gene TRBJ1-4; TRBD1 matches 8 bases. Germline V gives CDR1 MDHEN, CDR2 SYDVKM. The CDR3 spans 15 residues. Trimming took 5 bases from V and 8 from J; bases not matched to a gene: 10. This chain's CDR3 is CASSEHRGGKEKLFF. The CDR3 coding sequence is TGTGCCAGCAGTGAGCACAGGGGGGGGAAAGAAAAACTGTTTTTT.

The chain employs TRBV5-1 and TRBJ2-1; 7 nucleotides agree with TRBD2. With 0 bases clipped from V and 6 bases from J, the junction kept 6 bases outside the gene matches. Germline V gene lookup returns CDR1 SGHRS and CDR2 YFSETQ. This CDR3 has 15 amino acids. CDR3 in DNA: TGCGCCAGCAGCTTGGTGGGGGGAGGGCCCAATGAGCAGTTCTTC. This gives the protein CASSLVGGGPNEQFF.

The genes are TRBV5-5 and TRBJ2-5; perhaps TRBD1 as D (6 bases). Germline V CDR1 and CDR2: SGHKS, YYEKEE (reference sequence). This CDR3 spans 17 amino acids. The V end lost 0 bases, the J end lost 5 bases, and 20 bases lay between the germline ends. CDR3 in amino acids: CASSLGAQVAGVETQYF. CDR3 in DNA: TGTGCCAGCAGCTTGGGGGCCCAGGTGGCAGGGGTTGAGACCCAGTACTTC.

The rearrangement joins TRBV9 to TRBJ2-2; tentatively, D is TRBD2 (5 bases). The CDR3 totals 13 residues. From germline, CDR1 is SGDLS and CDR2 YYNGEE. The V and J ends lost 7 bases and 5 bases respectively, with 12 bases between them. CDR3 sequence reads: CASGGVPTGELFF. The CDR3 DNA is TGTGCCAGCGGAGGAGTCCCGACCGGGGAGCTGTTTTTT.

The rearrangement joins TRBV21-1 to TRBJ1-3; TRBD1 was called by the table and not checked on the DNA. TRBV21-1 is termed a pseudogene. CDR3 length equals 15 residues. The CDR3 sequence: CASSPQPYSGNTIYF. CDR3 sequence (DNA): TGTGCCAGCAGCCCACAGCCCTACTCTGGAAACACCATATATTTT.

The chain employs TRBV27 and TRBJ2-4; TRBD2 matches at 8 bases. The germline V gene encodes CDR1 MNHEY and CDR2 SMNVEV (reference sequence). The CDR3 totals 15 residues. The V segment lost 4 bases and the J segment 5 bases; nucleotides outside the gene matches: 7. The CDR3 DNA is TGTGCCAGCAGTTCATTACTAGCGGCGGAAAACATTCAGTACTTC. Its translation is CASSSLLAAENIQYF.

The chain has TRBV30 and TRBJ1-1; tentative D call: TRBD1 (6 bases). This CDR3 is built from 13 residues. V lost 0 bases to trimming and J lost 3 bases, with 8 bases between them. Germline V gene data show CDR1 as GTSNPN and CDR2 as SVGIG (reference sequence). The CDR3 DNA sequence: TGTGCCTGGAGTGTACAGGGCGACACTGAAGCTTTCTTT. Translated, it gives CAWSVQGDTEAFF.

The rearrangement uses TRBV2 and TRBJ1-3; perhaps TRBD1 as D (6 bases). Trimming removed 6 bases from V and 0 bases from J, with 12 bases in between. The CDR3 sequence is 15 residues long. The germline gives CDR1 SNHLY, CDR2 FYNNEI. CDR3 residues: CASRFRGTSGNTIYF. The CDR3 nucleotides are TGTGCCAGCAGGTTCAGGGGAACCTCTGGAAACACCATATATTTT.

The chain recombines TRBV6-4 with TRBJ2-4, with 13 bases lining up with TRBD2. The CDR3 sequence is 16 residues long. The V gene end was trimmed by 3 bases and the J gene end by 5 bases; junction bases not matched to a gene: 4. Germline V gene lookup returns CDR1 MRHNA and CDR2 SNTAGT. The CDR3 region is CASSEGLAGSENIQYF. In DNA form, the CDR3 reads TGTGCCAGCAGTGAGGGACTAGCGGGATCGGAAAACATTCAGTACTTC.

The chain joins TRBV10-3 to TRBJ1-1, with D unclear. Trimming removed 1 base at V and 7 bases at J, with 7 bases between. Germline assignment: CDR1 ENHRY and CDR2 SYGVKD. The CDR3 consists of 12 residues. In nucleotides, the CDR3 is TGTGCCATCAGTGAGTACGGGAATGAAGCTTTCTTT. It translates to CAISEYGNEAFF.